This T cell receptor beta chain was recorded in a study of shared clonotypes between healthy human individuals (dated by TCRdb to about 2020). About the study as a whole: The cohort included a few men and a couple of women between 18 and 49 years of age. Leukapheresis yielded between about 0.94 and 9 billion PBMCs per donor. For each donor, CD4 naive and CD4 memory were each run on three plates, CD8 naive on two plates, and CD8 memory on one plate. The study deeply sequenced blood TCR repertoires of five healthy adults to estimate repertoire size and the extent of clonotype sharing between individuals. To increase sequencing depth and limit assay-specific biases, different laboratories used diverse techniques to prepare libraries and sequence TCR repertoires. What the authors observed across the whole study: Sampling was restricted to blood, and TCR repertoires in tissue are likely to differ from TCR repertoires in blood. Larger estimated clonotype richness was generally found for naive subsets than for memory subsets. Compared with non-shared clonotypes, the clonotypes found in all four sorted-subset donors had higher generation probabilities. The genetic and exposure-history diversity represented was limited by the small number of donors. Sharing across a few donors was observed for approximately 5% of naive CD4, less than 4% of naive CD8, about 2.3% of memory CD4, and over 0.3% of memory CD8 clonotypes. Pairwise subsampling led to the expectation that sequencing depth would affect the degree of clonotype sharing among donors. Incomplete sequencing was indicated by rarefaction of sorted-subset datasets, despite the large sequencing depth.

Worth noting for this clone: What this receptor recognizes is not known. Base quality data are lacking; no much larger clone is found one base away. The same CDR3 is also encoded by other DNA sequences in this sample.

For the CD8 naive samples, CD45RO-negative cells were positively selected for CCR7, yielding a CD45RA+CCR7+ population from which TemRA cells were excluded. The donors were healthy, HIV-negative adults with no recently reported acute infections or vaccinations. Only Caucasian adults living in Nashville, Tennessee, USA were represented among the donors. Blood was obtained by leukapheresis, after which PBMCs were separated by Ficoll-Histopaque density gradient centrifugation and cryopreserved in liquid nitrogen vapor phase. Analytical flow cytometry was used to check the purity and quantity of each magnetically sorted T cell population. From each sorted fraction, genomic DNA was isolated and quantified by UV absorbance on a Nanodrop 2000c. Using the deep immunoSEQ assay, TCR CDR3 regions were amplified from genomic DNA by multiplex PCR. Extracted genomic DNA from each cell subset was spread evenly across all wells of several immunoSEQ 96-well plates, with each plate serving as a replicate. Each replicate PCR for sorted subsets received roughly 0.2 ug genomic DNA, equal to roughly 30,000 T cell genomes. The purified libraries were quantified using a Qubit 3.0 fluorometer, sized with a Bioanalyzer 2100, and then quantified again using the KAPA Library Quantification kit. A separate single-read 150-cycle Illumina NextSeq 550 flow cell was used to sequence each immunoSEQ 96-well plate. Per the source publication's procedure: Because the immunoSEQ output included only junctional sequences and no quality scores, the filtering could not be the same as the filtering used for full-length reads. Sequences were annotated with PyIR, a Python wrapper for IgBLAST v1.9, using IMGT germline references to assign V/J genes and CDR3. Any read was removed if the V/J assignment was weak (E-value above 1e-6), the CDR3 was missing, or the read contained stop codons, out-of-frame junctions, or ambiguous translated residues. V3J clonotypes were defined as sequences sharing the same inferred V gene, J gene, and CDR3 amino acid sequence. To compute the percentage overlap between repertoires, the number of shared unique clonotypes was divided by the size of the smaller repertoire. Richness of each repertoire was evaluated using RTK rarefaction, the Chao1 estimator, and Recon v2.1 estimates of unobserved clonotypes. For all TCRbeta clonotypes obtained by the gDNA method from a handful of donors, generation probabilities were computed with OLGA. This immuneACCESS table, as held by TCRdb, lists in-frame sequences with V and J called but not all clones. Of the missing ones, under half trace to an unresolved V gene in checked studies; the others have no known cause. V and J calls and clone size come straight from that table; D and trimming were deduced from the DNA. For this sample the table gives some 1,900,000 clones, of which about 95% were detected only once. The ten most abundant clones make up around 1.2% of the sample.

Taken from cysteine to phenylalanine, the CDR3 has 14 residues. The entry retains the CDR3 DNA only, 42 bases that are in frame from base 1. From a lookup of the germline V gene (reference sequence), CDR1 and CDR2 are GTSNPN and SVGIG. The germline V and J ends show losses of 3 bases and 3 bases respectively, and no gene match explains 6 bases of the junction. The sample was naive CD8+ T cells sorted from blood. The cell subset or site label, read with the paper, signifies: CD45RA+CCR7+. The sequence joins TRBV30 to TRBJ2-7, with 9 bases matching TRBD1. This receptor was obtained from a man younger than 35 in good health. The sequenced DNA: TGTGCCTGGAGCGACCGGGACAGGGTCTACGAGCAGTACTTC. Translated, this gives CAWSDRDRVYEQYF.